The 6 T cell receptor beta chains below come from one sample, sequenced in a study of somatic mutations in cytotoxic T cells in rheumatoid arthritis. Libraries were prepared by immunoSEQ multiplex PCR; TCRdb keeps only in-frame clonotypes and omits some of them. The table includes more than 13,000 clones, 72% detected once. Sequenced input: CD8+ T cells sorted from blood. These receptors all come from an adult with rheumatoid arthritis.

This clone appeared once. Relative to the germline gene, one junction end is altered; a read error may explain this. V is TRBV5-6 and J is TRBJ1-4; TRBD1 is a possible D gene (5 bases). In germline, CDR1 is SGHDT, CDR2 YYEEEE. This CDR3 is built from 17 residues. DNA for the CDR3: TGTACCAGCAGTCACCAATTAGGGACCCTCGATCATGAAAAACTGTTTTTT. Protein: CTSSHQLGTLDHEKLFF.

This clone was seen just once. The chain links TRBV5-1 to TRBJ1-4, with D uncertain. Per the germline V gene, CDR1 is SGHRS and CDR2 is YFSETQ. Trimming shortened V by 0 bases and J by 5 bases, and 11 bases separated the two germline ends. CDR3 length: 15 residues. CDR3 nucleotide sequence: TGCGCCAGCAGCTTGGCGCCAGGATCAAATGAAAAACTGTTTTTT. This encodes CASSLAPGSNEKLFF.

This clone has a handful of counts. The chain couples TRBV6-5 to TRBJ1-1; a weak D match, TRBD1 (6 bases). This CDR3 contains 15 residues. Germline values: CDR1 MNHEY, CDR2 SVGAGI. V was trimmed by 2 bases and J by 4 bases, leaving 14 bases between them. The DNA of the CDR3 is TGTGCCAGCAGTTACAATCAGGGGAGGGGCACTGAAGCTTTCTTT. Amino acids: CASSYNQGRGTEAFF.

The CDR3 DNA reads TGTGCCAGTCACAGGGAGGTCACTGAAGCTTTCTTT. It encodes CASHREVTEAFF. This chain connects TRBV6-6 to TRBJ1-1; possible D gene TRBD1, 6 bases. V was pared by 9 bases and J by 4 bases, with 12 bases between. Germline V lookup: CDR1 MNHNY, CDR2 SVGAGI (reference sequence). CDR3 length equals 12 residues.

Only a few counts were recorded for this clone. The rearrangement uses TRBV7-9 and TRBJ1-1, with D unresolved. This CDR3 comprises 12 residues. Per germline, CDR1 SEHNR and CDR2 FQNEAQ (reference sequence). V dropped 1 base and J dropped 4 bases, with 4 bases sitting between them. For the CDR3, the DNA is TGTGCCAGCAGCTTAGGGATCACTGAAGCTTTCTTT. This encodes CASSLGITEAFF. Variable domain in full (rest from reference TRBV7-9 and TRBJ1-1): DTGVSQNPRHKITKRGQNVTFRCDPISEHNRLYWYRQTLGQGPEFLTYFQNEAQLEKSRLLSDRFSAERPKGSFSTLEIQRTEQGDSAMYLCASSLGITEAFFGQGTRLTVV.

The chain recombines TRBV18 with TRBJ2-1; 7 bases map to TRBD2. The CDR3 is 14 residues long. Trimming removed 3 bases from V and 7 bases from J; junction bases left unmatched: 6. Germline CDR1 and CDR2: KGHSH and LQKENI. DNA for the CDR3: TGTGCCAGCTCACCGGGGGAGGGGCTAAATGAGCAGTTCTTC. It codes for CASSPGEGLNEQFF. Supplemented by reference TRBV18 and TRBJ2-1, the full variable domain reads NAGVMQNPRHLVRRRGQEARLRCSPMKGHSHVYWYRQLPEEGLKFMVYLQKENIIDESGMPKERFSAEFPKEGPSILRIQQVVRGDSAAYFCASSPGEGLNEQFFGPGTRLTVL.